Reported below is one T cell receptor (beta chain). Its antigen is not yet known. One base away there is no much larger clone; base qualities are not given. The CDR3, from cysteine to phenylalanine, totals 14 residues. The read is trimmed to its CDR3 DNA, 42 bases read in frame from base 1. Deletion took 0 bases off V and 8 bases off J, with a span of 12 bases between the germline ends. CDR1 LNHNV and CDR2 YYDKDF are derived from the germline V gene (reference sequence). The sample originates from a study of response to subunit inactivated influenza vaccine listed by TCRdb under 2018. Regarding the complete study: The study used deep quantitative T cell receptor repertoire profiling to track responses to a trivalent subunit inactivated influenza vaccine.

The library was produced with RT-PCR. Sequenced using an Illumina HiSeq 2500. Through fastp at Q25 and MiXCR, TCRdb rebuilt clones from the public reads, retaining in-frame beta chains. Merged by CDR3 protein, the rows form single entries marked with the most common genes and DNA. This sample comprises approximately 570,000 distinct CDR3 sequences, around 8% of them detected only once. The leading ten clones occupy approximately 13% of the sample. The full study reports these points: The authors suggested that each seasonal influenza vaccination may recruit only a limited number of new T cells.

The chain links TRBV15 with TRBJ2-3; confidence is insufficient to name the D gene. This clonotype was obtained from a man in his fifties or sixties who received an inactivated influenza vaccine. Donor details come from another sample of the same person, matched by shared clones. The starting material was PBMCs from blood, obtained around 25 months after vaccination. The CDR3 protein: CATSRDKILGTQYF. The nucleotides are TGTGCCACCAGCAGAGATAAGATTCTTGGTACGCAGTATTTT.